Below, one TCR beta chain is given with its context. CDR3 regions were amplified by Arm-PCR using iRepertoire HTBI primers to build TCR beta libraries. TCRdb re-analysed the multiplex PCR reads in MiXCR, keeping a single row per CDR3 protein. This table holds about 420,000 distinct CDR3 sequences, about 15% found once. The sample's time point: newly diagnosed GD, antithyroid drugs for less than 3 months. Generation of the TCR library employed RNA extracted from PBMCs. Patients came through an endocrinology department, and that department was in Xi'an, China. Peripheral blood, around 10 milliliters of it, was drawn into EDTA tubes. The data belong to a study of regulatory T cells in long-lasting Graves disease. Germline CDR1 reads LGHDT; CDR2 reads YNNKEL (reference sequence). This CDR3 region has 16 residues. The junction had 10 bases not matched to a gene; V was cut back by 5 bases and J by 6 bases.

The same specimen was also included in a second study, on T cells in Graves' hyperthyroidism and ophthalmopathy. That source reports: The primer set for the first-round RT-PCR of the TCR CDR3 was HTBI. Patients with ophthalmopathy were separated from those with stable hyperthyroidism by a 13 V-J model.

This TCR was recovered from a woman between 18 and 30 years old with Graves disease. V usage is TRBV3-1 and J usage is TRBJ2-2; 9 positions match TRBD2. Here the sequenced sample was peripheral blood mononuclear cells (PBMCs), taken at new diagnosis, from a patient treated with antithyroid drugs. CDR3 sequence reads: CASSSAGGRAAGELFF. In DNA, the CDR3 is TGTGCCAGCAGCTCGGCGGGGGGGAGGGCCGCCGGGGAGCTGTTTTTT. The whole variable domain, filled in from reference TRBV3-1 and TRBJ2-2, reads DTAVSQTPKYLVTQMGNDKSIKCEQNLGHDTMYWYKQDSKKFLKIMFSYNNKELIINETVPNRFSPKSPDKAHLNLHINSLELGDSAVYFCASSSAGGRAAGELFFGEGSRLTVL.